A selection of T cell receptor beta chains follows, all from one sample in a study of response to subunit inactivated influenza vaccine. A single record per CDR3 protein comes from TCRdb applying MiXCR to the RT-PCR reads. The sample holds 860,000 or so distinct CDR3 sequences, around 21% seen once. The sample here was PBMCs from blood, taken less than 6 days after vaccination. These receptors came from a middle-aged man who received an inactivated influenza vaccine. Each CDR3 is given with its conserved first and last residue. A D gene is named only where the DNA matches it firmly. Only some rows state a clone size, as once, few, many or a class for expanded clones.

DNA	CDR3	J	size	D	V
TGCAGTGCTAAGTATGGGCCTTCCTACAATGAGCAGTTCTTC	CSAKYGPSYNEQFF	TRBJ2-1	NA	NA	TRBV20-1
TGTGCCAGCAGAAGGAGCACCGGGAACACCGGGGAGCTGTTTTTT	CASRRSTGNTGELFF	TRBJ2-2	NA	NA	TRBV6-2/TRBV6-3
TGTGCCAGCCGGGGATCGGCTGGGGCCAACGTCCTGACTTTC	CASRGSAGANVLTF	TRBJ2-6	NA	NA	TRBV12-3/TRBV12-4
TGTGCCACCAGGGACGGAAATCAGCCCCAGCATTTT	CATRDGNQPQHF	TRBJ1-5	NA	NA	TRBV28
TGTGCCAGCAGTGAAACCGGGACAGGCTACAATGAGCAGTTCTTC	CASSETGTGYNEQFF	TRBJ2-1	few	TRBD1	TRBV6-1
TGTGCCAGCAGTTACCCCTCTAGGGGGAGTTGGAACAATGAGCAGTTCTTC	CASSYPSRGSWNNEQFF	TRBJ2-1	NA	NA	TRBV6-2/TRBV6-3
TGTGCCAGCAACTCGAATGGGGACGGGGAGCAGTACTTC	CASNSNGDGEQYF	TRBJ2-7	few	NA	TRBV3-1
TGTGCCAGCATAAGGAGACAGGGGGGGCGAGATACGCAGTATTTT	CASIRRQGGRDTQYF	TRBJ2-3	few	TRBD1	TRBV2
TGTGCCAGCAGCTGGAGCTCCTACAATGAGCAGTTCTTC	CASSWSSYNEQFF	TRBJ2-1	many	NA	TRBV7-2
TGCAGTGCCTCAGATCCGGCGGGACTCACCTACAATGAGCAGTTCTTC	CSASDPAGLTYNEQFF	TRBJ2-1	many	NA	TRBV20-1
TGTGCCAGCAGTTACACCCTTTCGGGGGGGCTGGGCACTGAAGCTTTCTTT	CASSYTLSGGLGTEAFF	TRBJ1-1	NA	NA	TRBV6-5
TGTGCCAGCAGCACGGGACTAGGCCATGAGCAGTTCTTC	CASSTGLGHEQFF	TRBJ2-1	few	TRBD2	TRBV12-3/TRBV12-4
TGCAGTGCCAGCTGGGCGGGGGCAGATACGCAGTATTTT	CSASWAGADTQYF	TRBJ2-3	few	TRBD2	TRBV20-1
TGTGCCAGCAGTTCTATTACGGGACTAGCGGGGTACGAGCAGTACTTC	CASSSITGLAGYEQYF	TRBJ2-7	few	TRBD2	TRBV28
TGTGCCAGCAGCCTCTCTAGCGGGAGAAGCGGCGGCAATGAGCAGTTCTTC	CASSLSSGRSGGNEQFF	TRBJ2-1	NA	TRBD2	TRBV5-4
TGTGCCAGCAGCCATTCTGGGTCTAGCGGGTCGCAGTACTTC	CASSHSGSSGSQYF	TRBJ2-7	NA	TRBD2	TRBV3-1
TGCGCCAGCAGCTTGGAGGTGGCAAACACTGAAGCTTTCTTT	CASSLEVANTEAFF	TRBJ1-1	NA	NA	TRBV5-1
TGTGCCAGCAGTAGACCCGGGGGAAGCTCCTACAATGAGCAGTTCTTC	CASSRPGGSSYNEQFF	TRBJ2-1	NA	NA	TRBV27
TGTGCCAGCGGAACCGATACACAAGAGACCCAGTACTTC	CASGTDTQETQYF	TRBJ2-5	NA	NA	TRBV2
TGTGCCTGGAGTCCCCCAGCGGGAGTAGGGGAGCAGTTCTTC	CAWSPPAGVGEQFF	TRBJ2-1	few	TRBD2	TRBV30
TGTGCCAGCAGCCAAGTCGGCGGGAGGACTGGGGCCAACGTCCTGACTTTC	CASSQVGGRTGANVLTF	TRBJ2-6	NA	TRBD2	TRBV4-2
TGCAGCGTAAAGGGGCGACTAGCGGTCTCCGAGCAGTACTTC	CSVKGRLAVSEQYF	TRBJ2-7	few	TRBD2	TRBV29-1
TGCAGTGCTAGGCGGGGGGTTTTTAGCTCCTACAATGAGCAGTTCTTC	CSARRGVFSSYNEQFF	TRBJ2-1	NA	TRBD2	TRBV20-1
TGCGCCAGCAGCCGGGCGGGGGCGAACGAAAAACTGTTTTTT	CASSRAGANEKLFF	TRBJ1-4	NA	NA	TRBV5-1
TGTGCCAGTAGTGCGCGATGGGACAAACTCACAGATACGCAGTATTTT	CASSARWDKLTDTQYF	TRBJ2-3	NA	NA	TRBV19
TGTGCCAGCAGCCGGGGGTGGGGGACAGAACTAAACAATGAGCAGTTCTTC	CASSRGWGTELNNEQFF	TRBJ2-1	NA	NA	TRBV7-6
TGTGCCAGCAGCGCCGGGACCGGTAGTTTCTCTGGAAACACCATATATTTT	CASSAGTGSFSGNTIYF	TRBJ1-3	NA	NA	TRBV11-2
TGCGCCAGCAGCCACACCGGGACAGGTATCGAGCAGTACTTC	CASSHTGTGIEQYF	TRBJ2-7	NA	TRBD1	TRBV10-2
TGTGCCAGCAGTCCCTCCCGGAGAACCTACGAGCAGTACTTC	CASSPSRRTYEQYF	TRBJ2-7	few	NA	TRBV12-3/TRBV12-4
TGTGCCAGCAGCCCCTCCGTACGGGGTATGGGATATGAGCAGTTCTTC	CASSPSVRGMGYEQFF	TRBJ2-1	many	NA	TRBV7-2
TGCAGCGTTGGCGACGGAACCCATCAGCCCCAGCATTTT	CSVGDGTHQPQHF	TRBJ1-5	few	NA	TRBV29-1
TGTGCCAGCAGGGGGCCATTGGGTGAGCAGTTCTTC	CASRGPLGEQFF	TRBJ2-1	few	NA	TRBV28
TGTGCCAGCAGTGTCGGACAGGGAACTGAAGCTTTCTTT	CASSVGQGTEAFF	TRBJ1-1	many	TRBD1	TRBV9
TGTGCCAGCAGCTGGGGGAGGACGACCGGGGAGCTGTTTTTT	CASSWGRTTGELFF	TRBJ2-2	few	NA	TRBV5-5
TGCAGTGCTAGAGTTTTTCAGAATTGGATCCCAGATACGCAGTATTTT	CSARVFQNWIPDTQYF	TRBJ2-3	few	NA	TRBV20-1
TGCAGTGCTAGAGGTGGGGGGACAGGGTTCGTGCAGTACTTC	CSARGGGTGFVQYF	TRBJ2-7	NA	TRBD1	TRBV20-1
TGTGCCAGCAGTTTACGGGCAGGGTACGGCAATGAGCAGTTCTTC	CASSLRAGYGNEQFF	TRBJ2-1	few	NA	TRBV12-3/TRBV12-4
TGTGCCAGCAGCTTGAACCCCGGGACCGGAGGGGATACGCAGTATTTT	CASSLNPGTGGDTQYF	TRBJ2-3	few	NA	TRBV7-9
TGTGCCAGCTCACCACGGACAGGGGGCGAGCAGTACTTC	CASSPRTGGEQYF	TRBJ2-7	NA	TRBD1	TRBV18
TGTGCCAGCAGTTACGGCGGGACCCGTTTCTCCTACGAGCAGTACTTC	CASSYGGTRFSYEQYF	TRBJ2-7	NA	NA	TRBV6-2/TRBV6-3
TGCAGTGCTAGAGGGGACCACCAAGAGACCCAGTACTTC	CSARGDHQETQYF	TRBJ2-5	few	NA	TRBV20-1
TGTGCCACCAGCAGCGACAGGAACCATTCACCCCTCCACTTT	CATSSDRNHSPLHF	TRBJ1-6	NA	NA	TRBV15
TGCGCCAGCAGCTTGGGGGGGGCCGAGCAGTACTTC	CASSLGGAEQYF	TRBJ2-7	few	NA	TRBV5-1
TGTGCCAGCAGTGGGGCGGCCAGGGGATACGAGCAGTACTTC	CASSGAARGYEQYF	TRBJ2-7	NA	NA	TRBV2
TGTGCCACCAGCGACCCGGGTTCAAGCGCAACTAATGAAAAACTGTTTTTT	CATSDPGSSATNEKLFF	TRBJ1-4	few	NA	TRBV15
TGTGCCAGCAGCAAAGCTAGTCAGGTTACGACAGATACGCAGTATTTT	CASSKASQVTTDTQYF	TRBJ2-3	few	NA	TRBV21-1
TGTGCCAGCAGCAGATACAGGGACCGGGGAGAGACCCAGTACTTC	CASSRYRDRGETQYF	TRBJ2-5	NA	NA	TRBV9
TGCAGTGCCCACCTACTAGCGGGGATTTGGAATGAGCAGTTCTTC	CSAHLLAGIWNEQFF	TRBJ2-1	NA	TRBD2	TRBV20-1
TGCAGTGCTAGTCCTGAAGTGACAGGTGAAGACGAGCAGTACTTC	CSASPEVTGEDEQYF	TRBJ2-7	NA	NA	TRBV20-1